This T cell receptor (beta chain) came from a study of PD-1 blockade in mismatch repair-deficient tumors. Across the study: Patients had 12 mismatch repair-deficient cancer types, all previously treated and progressing.

This clone is a singleton in its sample. The CDR3 runs to 17 residues. The germline CDR1 and CDR2 sequences are LGHNA and YNFKEQ. The J segment lost 0 bases and the V segment lost 5 bases, leaving 8 bases of the junction unmatched. Data came from immunoSEQ multiplex PCR; TCRdb stores just in-frame clones and leaves some out. The data hold approximately 110,000 clones, with about three quarters observed a single time. Mismatch repair deficiency was confirmed in all patients, by PCR or immunohistochemistry. This specimen consisted of peripheral blood, obtained 60 weeks after starting pembrolizumab. This chain links TRBV4-2 with TRBJ1-4, with 8 positions matching TRBD1. The sequence was collected from an adult with mismatch repair-deficient cancer. The CDR3 region has the DNA TGTGCCAGCAGCTTCTGGACAGGGCCTTCAACTAATGAAAAACTGTTTTTT. Encoded protein: CASSFWTGPSTNEKLFF.